This T cell receptor beta chain is from a study of cytomegalovirus exposure and HLA in healthy donors. Participants comprised healthy donors of bone marrow. Study-level findings and limits: Cytomegalovirus association was assigned to about 150 TCR beta chains. Reportedly, fewer N-insertions than the approximately 600-donor mean appeared in an Asian-associated ancestry cluster in a later analysis.

This CDR3 region has 13 residues. Germline lookup yields CDR1 GTSNPN and CDR2 SVGIG (reference sequence). V lost 2 bases and J lost 7, with 14 bases in between. PCR involved 60 Vbeta and 13 Jbeta primers. Repertoires were generated with immunoSEQ multiplex PCR, while TCRdb's copy carries only in-frame clones and drops some. The sample lists about 130,000 clones, about 10% occurring once. This clone was found a few times. Its specificity is not known. The TCR sequence derives from a woman between 18 and 29 years old in good health and CMV-seropositive. The sequencing input was PBMCs. This chain connects TRBV30 to TRBJ1-2, with D maybe TRBD1 (6 bases). The CDR3 bases are TGTGCCTGGAGTTGGTCAGGGGCGGGTGGCTACACCTTC. Its translation is CAWSWSGAGGYTF.